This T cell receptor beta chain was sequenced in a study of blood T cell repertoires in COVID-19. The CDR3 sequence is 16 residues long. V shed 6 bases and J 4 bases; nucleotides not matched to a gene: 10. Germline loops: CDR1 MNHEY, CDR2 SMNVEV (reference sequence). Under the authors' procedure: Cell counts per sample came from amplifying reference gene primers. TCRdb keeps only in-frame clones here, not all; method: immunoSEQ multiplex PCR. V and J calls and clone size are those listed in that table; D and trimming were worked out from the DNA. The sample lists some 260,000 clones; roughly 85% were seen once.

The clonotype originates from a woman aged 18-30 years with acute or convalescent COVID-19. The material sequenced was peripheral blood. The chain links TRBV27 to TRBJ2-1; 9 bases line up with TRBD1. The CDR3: CASSYNTGGWYNEQFF. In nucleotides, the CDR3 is TGTGCCAGCAGCTACAATACAGGGGGCTGGTACAATGAGCAGTTCTTC.